The 15 T cell receptor beta chains below all came from one sample that was sequenced in a study of cytomegalovirus exposure and HLA in healthy donors (dated by TCRdb to between 2016 and 2019). Library preparation employed the immunoSEQ multiplex PCR assay. For the multiplex PCR, a mixture combining 60 forward primers for TCR Vbeta segments and 13 reverse primers for TCR Jbeta segments was used. The table comes from immuneACCESS by way of TCRdb, which keeps in-frame sequences with V and J called. Part of the clones is missing from these tables; in studies checked, under half for an unresolved V gene and the rest for unknown reasons. Here the sample has 130,000 or so clones; about 80% occur a single time. The ten largest clones add up to roughly 5% of the sample. The sample consisted of PBMCs. The receptors stem from a man aged 25 to 40 in good health and CMV-seronegative.

V is TRBV6-5 and J is TRBJ1-1; a weak D match, TRBD1 (5 bases). CDR3 length equals 14 residues. Trimming took 3 bases from V and 1 from J, leaving 9 bases between them. Germline CDR1 MNHEY, CDR2 SVGAGI. DNA of the CDR3: TGTGCCAGCAGTTATATGGGGGGGAACACTGAAGCTTTCTTT. Translation gives CASSYMGGNTEAFF.

The V call is TRBV6-5, the J call TRBJ1-3; D remains ambiguous. V was cut by 5 bases and J by 4 bases, with 9 bases left in between. This CDR3 comprises 13 residues. Germline CDR1 MNHEY, CDR2 SVGAGI. CDR3 nucleotide sequence: TGTGCCAGCAGTCCGAACCAGGGAAACACCATATATTTT. Translating gives CASSPNQGNTIYF.

The rearrangement links TRBV2 to TRBJ1-3, with D possibly matching TRBD1 (5 bases). Deletions cut 8 bases from V and 7 bases from J, with 12 bases between. The CDR3 is 12 amino acids. Germline loops: CDR1 SNHLY, CDR2 FYNNEI. Here the CDR3 DNA reads TGTGCCAGCTTATCAGGGAGGAACACCATATATTTT. It translates to CASLSGRNTIYF.

V is TRBV28 and J is TRBJ1-5; no reliable D call. The CDR3 extends over 14 amino acids. Germline V gene lookup returns CDR1 MDHEN and CDR2 SYDVKM. V was pared by 3 bases and J by 4 bases, with 10 bases between. The chain's CDR3 is CASSFWQSNQPQHF. The DNA for the CDR3 is TGTGCCAGCAGTTTCTGGCAGTCAAATCAGCCCCAGCATTTT.

The chain employs TRBV7-9 and TRBJ2-1; possible D gene TRBD1, 6 bases. Germline lookup yields CDR1 SEHNR and CDR2 FQNEAQ (reference sequence). The CDR3 contains 15 residues. The V gene lost 5 bases and the J gene lost 3 bases, with 14 bases spanning the gap. CDR3 in amino acids: CASSPWGPNYNEQFF. The CDR3 DNA is TGTGCCAGCAGCCCATGGGGGCCCAACTACAATGAGCAGTTCTTC.

This chain connects TRBV28 to TRBJ1-5; a possible D gene is TRBD1 (5 bases). The CDR3 extends over 13 amino acids. V was trimmed by 9 bases and J by 5 bases, leaving 14 bases between them. In germline, CDR1 is MDHEN, CDR2 SYDVKM. The CDR3 DNA reads as TGTGCCAGTATCGACAGAAGGGATCAGCCCCAGCATTTT. Amino acid sequence: CASIDRRDQPQHF.

The rearrangement joins TRBV28 to TRBJ2-2, with 13 positions matching TRBD2. The CDR3 runs 16 residues. Germline lookup yields CDR1 MDHEN and CDR2 SYDVKM. The junction had 8 bases not matched to a gene; V was cut back by 6 bases and J by 7 bases. CDR3 bases: TGTGCCAGCAGACGACTAGCGGGAGGAGGCGGCGGGGAGCTGTTTTTT. Encoded protein: CASRRLAGGGGGELFF.

The rearrangement uses TRBV7-8 and TRBJ1-4; weak D call: TRBD1 (6 bases). Germline lookup yields CDR1 SGHVS and CDR2 FQNEAQ. V gave up 5 bases and J gave up 8 bases, with 15 bases separating them. This CDR3 has 14 residues. The CDR3 loop reads CASSRPGEGEKLFF. For the CDR3, the DNA is TGTGCCAGCAGCAGACCAGGGGAGGGCGAAAAACTGTTTTTT.

This chain connects TRBV5-4 to TRBJ2-7; no reliable D call. The CDR3 loop spans 14 amino acids. Germline assignment: CDR1 SGHNT and CDR2 YYREEE (reference sequence). V lost 0 bases and J 0 bases, leaving 7 bases between the germline ends. CDR3 sequence: CASSLDFSSYEQYF. In nucleotides, the CDR3 is TGTGCCAGCAGCTTGGATTTCAGCTCCTACGAGCAGTACTTC. Full variable domain (remainder filled in from reference TRBV5-4 and TRBJ2-7): ETGVTQSPTHLIKTRGQQVTLRCSSQSGHNTVSWYQQALGQGPQFIFQYYREEENGRGNFPPRFSGLQFPNYSSELNVNALELDDSALYLCASSLDFSSYEQYFGPGTRLTVT.

This clone was found once. CDR3 DNA sequence: TGTGCCAGCAGCGCTCTACAGGGGACTAATGAAAAACTGTTTTTT. As protein: CASSALQGTNEKLFF. The rearrangement uses TRBV7-9 and TRBJ1-4; 7 nucleotides agree with TRBD1. Germline-derived CDR1 and CDR2 are SEHNR and FQNEAQ (reference sequence). J lost 2 bases, V lost 5 bases, and 5 bases had no gene match. The CDR3 runs to 15 residues.

The V and J genes are TRBV7-9 and TRBJ2-7, with a weak D call TRBD1 (6 bases). V gave up 5 bases and J gave up 6 bases, with 20 bases separating them. The CDR3 is made up of 15 amino acids. CDR1 and CDR2 from the germline V gene are SEHNR and FQNEAQ (reference sequence). CDR3 residues: CASSLRGTKTGEQYF. The DNA of the CDR3 is TGTGCCAGCAGCCTACGGGGTACAAAGACAGGCGAGCAGTACTTC.

The rearrangement uses TRBV6-5 and TRBJ2-7; 7 bases are a match to TRBD2. Germline V gives CDR1 MNHEY, CDR2 SVGAGI. This CDR3 has 15 residues. J was trimmed by 0 bases and V by 8 bases; bases with no gene match: 10. The DNA for the CDR3 is TGTGCCAGCGGCGAGGGAGGGACGAGCTCCTACGAGCAGTACTTC. Translation gives CASGEGGTSSYEQYF.

This chain connects TRBV11-2 to TRBJ2-5; TRBD2 agrees at 8 bases. The length of the CDR3 is 15 residues. J gave up 5 bases and V 5 bases, and 10 bases lay outside the gene matches. Germline assignment: CDR1 SGHAT and CDR2 FQNNGV. The DNA of the CDR3 is TGTGCCAGCAGCGTAAGGACTAGCACTTCGGAGACCCAGTACTTC. Protein product: CASSVRTSTSETQYF.

In DNA, the CDR3 is TGTGCCAGCCAAGACCTAGCGGGGGGGCTCGGTGAGCAGTTCTTC. Translated: CASQDLAGGLGEQFF. This rearrangement joins TRBV7-8 to TRBJ2-1; 12 bases align to TRBD2. In germline, CDR1 is SGHVS, CDR2 FQNEAQ. Losses at the gene ends were 8 bases for V and 9 bases for J; bases not matched to a gene: 11. CDR3 length: 15 residues.

The chain couples TRBV6-5 to TRBJ1-5; D is unresolved. Germline V gene sequence: CDR1 MNHEY, CDR2 SVGAGI. The length of the CDR3 is 14 residues. Trimming removed 6 bases from V and 6 bases from J, with 15 bases in between. The CDR3 loop is CASRRVFGGQPQHF. The CDR3 DNA sequence: TGTGCCAGCAGGCGGGTCTTTGGCGGTCAGCCCCAGCATTTT.